This T cell receptor (beta chain) was sequenced for a study of cytomegalovirus exposure and HLA in healthy donors. This clone was counted once. The V segment lost 4 bases and the J segment 2 bases; nucleotides outside the gene matches: 3. The CDR3 has 14 amino acids. Germline V gene data show CDR1 as MNHNS and CDR2 as SASEGT. The assay was immunoSEQ multiplex PCR, and TCRdb's table has in-frame clones only and misses some. The sample comprises a few hundred thousand clones, about 88% of which are singletons, and 12% rests with the top ten. The receptor was isolated from a man aged 18 to 30 in good health and CMV-seropositive. The chain uses TRBV6-1 and TRBJ2-7; 9 bases map to TRBD1. The sample was PBMCs. The CDR3 bases are TGTGCCAGCAGTGCGGACAGGGGCCCCTACGAGCAGTACTTC. Translated: CASSADRGPYEQYF.